The next 5 T cell receptor beta chains were all read from a single sample in a study of OX40 agonist ivuxolimab in advanced cancers. Clones were read by immunoSEQ multiplex PCR, and TCRdb kept only the in-frame ones, dropping some. In the table there are tens of thousands of clones, about nine tenths of which are singletons. The sample here was CD4+ or CD8+ T cells sorted from blood, taken in a trial of the OX40 agonist ivuxolimab. Receptors originate from an adult with an advanced solid tumor such as melanoma, head and neck, liver or kidney cancer.

The gene calls are TRBV5-1 and TRBJ1-1; D remains ambiguous. Germline V gene lookup returns CDR1 SGHRS and CDR2 YFSETQ. Between the trimmed V and J ends, which lost 4 bases and 1 base, there was a span of 8 bases. The CDR3 is made up of 13 amino acids. In DNA form, the CDR3 reads TGCGCCAGCAGCACGCAGGAGAACACTGAAGCTTTCTTT. Encoded protein: CASSTQENTEAFF.

In its sample, this clone was seen a few times. The chain combines TRBV19 with TRBJ1-5; D is undetermined. Germline-derived CDR1 and CDR2 are LNHDA and SQIVND (reference sequence). This CDR3 is 10 amino acids long. Deletions cut 10 bases from V and 4 bases from J, with 5 bases between. The CDR3 DNA reads TGTGCCACCGGAAATCAGCCCCAGCATTTT. It specifies CATGNQPQHF.

This clone showed up just a few times. The chain joins TRBV10-1 to TRBJ2-5; D tentatively reads TRBD1 or TRBD2 (6 bases each). In germline, CDR1 is WNHNN, CDR2 SYGVQD (reference sequence). This CDR3 has 14 amino acids. V was shortened by 3 bases and J by 5 bases, with 13 bases between the two germline ends. The DNA of the CDR3 is TGCGCCAGCAGTGAAGGTTACGGGGGCGAGACCCAGTACTTC. Translated, it gives CASSEGYGGETQYF.

The genes are TRBV15 and TRBJ2-1; maybe TRBD2 (5 bases). Trimming removed 0 bases from V and 4 bases from J, with 16 bases in between. Germline CDR1 reads LNHNV; CDR2 reads YYDKDF (reference sequence). There are 17 residues in the CDR3. The CDR3 sequence: CATSREKPGVAYNEQFF. In nucleotides, the CDR3 is TGTGCCACCAGCAGAGAAAAACCCGGGGTAGCTTACAATGAGCAGTTCTTC.

The chain recombines TRBV27 with TRBJ1-2; the D is unclear. This CDR3 region has 14 residues. Per the germline V gene, CDR1 is MNHEY and CDR2 is SMNVEV (reference sequence). V gave up 2 bases and J gave up 1 base, with 8 bases separating them. The CDR3 sequence: CASSLNQHNYGYTF. CDR3 sequence (DNA): TGTGCCAGCAGTTTAAACCAACATAACTATGGCTACACCTTC.